This T cell receptor (beta chain) was documented in a study of glioma-infiltrating T cells. About the research overall: Low-grade gliomas were grade II; glioblastomas were grade IV at initial diagnosis. Presurgical dexamethasone in glioma patients lasted six or fewer days.

Amplification of TCR alpha and beta CDR3 regions from RNA used iRepertoire nested multiplex PCR. TCRdb fed the multiplex PCR reads into MiXCR, producing one record per CDR3 protein. The top ten hold 12% of the sample, which has a few hundred thousand distinct CDR3 sequences, around 45% seen once. Regarding the study as a whole: Gliomas, especially low-grade, showed above-expected tissue-blood divergence; non-neoplastic patients showed below. A blood CDR3 motif signature was depleted in highly divergent patients.

On this clonotype itself: Its antigen is not identified.

This receptor was identified in a human donor with low-grade glioma or glioblastoma, undergoing nonglioma brain surgery, or in good health (not recorded which). What was sequenced was glioma tissue, nonneoplastic brain tissue, or PBMCs (not recorded which).

As DNA, the CDR3 is TGTGCCAGCAGCCTGACTCGGGTTAGAGATACGCAGTATTTT. Amino acid sequence: CASSLTRVRDTQYF. This chain joins TRBV12-3 or TRBV12-4 and TRBJ2-3; the D is unclear. Trimming pared 6 bases from V and 5 bases from J, leaving 15 bases between. CDR3 length: 14 amino acids.